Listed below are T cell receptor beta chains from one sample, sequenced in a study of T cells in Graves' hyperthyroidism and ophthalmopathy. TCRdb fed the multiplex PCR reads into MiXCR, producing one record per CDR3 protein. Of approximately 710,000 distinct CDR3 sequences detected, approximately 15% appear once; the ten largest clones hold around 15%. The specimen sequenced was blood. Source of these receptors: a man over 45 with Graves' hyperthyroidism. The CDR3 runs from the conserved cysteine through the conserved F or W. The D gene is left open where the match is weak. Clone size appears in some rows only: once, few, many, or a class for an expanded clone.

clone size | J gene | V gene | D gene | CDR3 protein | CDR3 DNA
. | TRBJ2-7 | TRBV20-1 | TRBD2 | CSARISGIHEQYF | TGCAGTGCTAGAATTAGCGGGATCCACGAGCAGTACTTC
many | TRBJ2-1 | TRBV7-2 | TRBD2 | CASSLMGLAGEQFF | TGTGCCAGCAGCTTAATGGGACTAGCGGGTGAGCAGTTCTTC
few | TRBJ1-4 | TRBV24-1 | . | CATSDLKRGAGEKLFF | TGTGCCACCAGTGATTTGAAAAGGGGCGCAGGAGAAAAACTGTTTTTT
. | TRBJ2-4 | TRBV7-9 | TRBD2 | CASSSTSGVDKNIQYF | TGTGCCAGCAGCTCGACTAGCGGGGTAGACAAAAACATTCAGTACTTC
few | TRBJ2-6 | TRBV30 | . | CAWRTAGANVLTF | TGTGCCTGGAGGACAGCTGGGGCCAACGTCCTGACTTTC
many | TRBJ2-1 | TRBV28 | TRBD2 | CASSFERGLNYNEQFF | TGTGCCAGCAGTTTCGAGCGGGGGCTAAACTACAATGAGCAGTTCTTC
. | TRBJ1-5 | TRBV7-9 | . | CASSLERGVSNQPQHF | TGTGCCAGCAGCTTAGAAAGGGGGGTCAGCAATCAGCCCCAGCATTTT
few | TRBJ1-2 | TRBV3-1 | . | CASSQEAERGYTF | TGTGCCAGCAGCCAAGAGGCAGAACGAGGCTACACCTTC
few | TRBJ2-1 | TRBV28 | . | CASSRLDRDNEQFF | TGTGCCAGCAGCCGACTCGACAGAGACAATGAGCAGTTCTTC
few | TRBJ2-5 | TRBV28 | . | CASRYREGETQYF | TGTGCCAGCAGGTACAGGGAGGGGGAGACCCAGTACTTC
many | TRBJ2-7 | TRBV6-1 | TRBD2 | CATDLLAGEYEQYF | TGTGCCACCGACCTACTAGCGGGAGAGTACGAGCAGTACTTC
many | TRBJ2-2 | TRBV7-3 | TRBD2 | CASSLIGRSTGELFF | TGTGCCAGCAGCTTAATCGGGAGGAGCACCGGGGAGCTGTTTTTT
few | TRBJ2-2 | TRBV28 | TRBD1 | CASSLRSWDSSTGELFF | TGTGCCAGCAGTTTGCGCAGCTGGGACAGCTCGACCGGGGAGCTGTTTTTT
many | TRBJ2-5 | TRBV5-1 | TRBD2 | CASSTSVQETQYF | TGCGCCAGCAGCACTAGCGTCCAAGAGACCCAGTACTTC
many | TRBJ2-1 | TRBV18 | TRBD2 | CASSPPPSGRGAYNEQFF | TGTGCCAGCTCACCACCTCCTAGCGGGAGAGGGGCTTACAATGAGCAGTTCTTC
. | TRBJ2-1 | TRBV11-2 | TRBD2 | CASSLAVGRANEQFF | TGTGCCAGCAGCTTAGCAGTCGGGAGGGCCAATGAGCAGTTCTTC